These 13 T cell receptor beta chains came from one sample sequenced in a study of OX40 agonist ivuxolimab in advanced cancers. Profiled with immunoSEQ multiplex PCR; TCRdb holds only in-frame clones, not every one. The sample records some 79,000 clones, roughly nine tenths being singletons. Source: CD4+ or CD8+ T cells sorted from blood, taken in a trial of the OX40 agonist ivuxolimab. The receptors derive from an adult with an advanced solid tumor such as melanoma, head and neck, liver or kidney cancer.

This chain uses TRBV30 with TRBJ2-5, with D possibly being TRBD2 (5 bases). The germline CDR1 and CDR2 sequences are GTSNPN and SVGIG (reference sequence). V lost 0 bases to trimming and J lost 0 bases, with 8 bases between them. This CDR3 has 14 amino acids. The CDR3 spells CAWSVWRDQETQYF. Written as DNA, the CDR3 is TGTGCCTGGAGTGTATGGCGGGACCAAGAGACCCAGTACTTC.

This clone was detected only once. The V and J genes are TRBV6-6 and TRBJ2-1; D unclear. V lost 6 bases, J lost 8 bases, and 8 bases lay in between. CDR3 length equals 11 residues. Germline V lookup: CDR1 MNHNY, CDR2 SVGAGI (reference sequence). The CDR3 DNA reads as TGTGCCAGCAGGGACCGCGATGAGCAGTTCTTC. It translates to CASRDRDEQFF.

The V and J genes are TRBV5-1 and TRBJ2-7; D possibly uses TRBD1 or TRBD2 (5 bases each). The CDR3 has 14 residues. V was pared by 5 bases and J by 2 bases, with 14 bases between. From germline, CDR1 is SGHRS and CDR2 YFSETQ. CDR3 protein: CASRGLAATYEQYF. CDR3 nucleotides: TGCGCCAGCAGGGGGCTAGCAGCTACCTACGAGCAGTACTTC. Complete variable domain (other parts from reference TRBV5-1 and TRBJ2-7): KAGVTQTPRYLIKTRGQQVTLSCSPISGHRSVSWYQQTPGQGLQFLFEYFSETQRNKGNFPGRFSGRQFSNSRSEMNVSTLELGDSALYLCASRGLAATYEQYFGPGTRLTVT.

The rearrangement links TRBV5-4 to TRBJ1-1; the D is unclear. The CDR3 totals 13 residues. Trimming shortened V by 5 bases and J by 2 bases, and 10 bases separated the two germline ends. From germline, CDR1 is SGHNT and CDR2 YYREEE (reference sequence). In DNA form, the CDR3 reads TGTGCCAGCAGGCCGGGATTCAACACTGAAGCTTTCTTT. It is translated as CASRPGFNTEAFF.

V and J are TRBV5-1 and TRBJ1-5, with 9 bases identical to TRBD1. This CDR3 has 14 amino acids. Germline V CDR1 and CDR2: SGHRS, YFSETQ. With V trimmed by 4 bases and J by 6 bases, 5 bases remained unmatched. This chain's CDR3 is CASSPQTGGQPQHF. CDR3 in DNA: TGCGCCAGCAGCCCTCAGACAGGGGGTCAGCCCCAGCATTTT.

This chain links TRBV5-1 with TRBJ2-5; 11 bases align to TRBD2. The germline V gene has CDR1 SGHRS and CDR2 YFSETQ. The CDR3 is 18 residues long. Trimming cost V 0 bases and J 2 bases; bases outside gene matches: 9. The CDR3 DNA reads TGCGCCAGCAGCTTGGGGACTTATAGCGGGAGGGATCAAGAGACCCAGTACTTC. Translation: CASSLGTYSGRDQETQYF.

J is TRBJ2-7 and V is TRBV27; 7 bases are a match to TRBD1. Per germline, CDR1 MNHEY and CDR2 SMNVEV (reference sequence). The trim removed 4 bases at V and 6 bases at J, leaving 9 bases unmatched. CDR3 length: 14 amino acids. The CDR3 loop reads CASSSGTATGEQYF. CDR3 DNA: TGTGCCAGCAGTTCCGGGACAGCGACGGGCGAGCAGTACTTC.

On this clone itself: This sample also contains other DNA sequences that code for the same CDR3. This chain uses TRBV6-5 with TRBJ1-5; unclear D gene. Germline CDR1 MNHEY, CDR2 SVGAGI. The CDR3 is made up of 13 amino acids. V was shortened by 0 bases and J by 5 bases, with 5 bases between the two germline ends. The CDR3 protein is CASSYSIDQPQHF. CDR3 bases: TGTGCCAGCAGTTACTCGATTGATCAGCCCCAGCATTTT.

The chain uses TRBV6-4 and TRBJ2-3; 7 nucleotides align to TRBD2. V lost 0 bases to trimming and J lost 10 bases; unmatched junction nucleotides: 7. The germline gives CDR1 MRHNA, CDR2 SNTAGT. The CDR3 is 14 residues long. The CDR3, as DNA: TGTGCCAGCAGTGACTCGAGTGGGAGGGCCCCGCAGTATTTT. It codes for CASSDSSGRAPQYF.

The chain is built from TRBV7-9 and TRBJ2-7, with D unresolved. V lost 3 bases to trimming and J lost 6 bases, with 6 bases between them. Germline CDR1 and CDR2: SEHNR and FQNEAQ (reference sequence). The CDR3 totals 11 residues. CDR3 amino acids: CASSLAFEQYF. The CDR3 DNA sequence: TGTGCCAGCAGCTTGGCCTTCGAGCAGTACTTC.

This chain links TRBV30 with TRBJ1-6; no clear D. V was clipped by 0 bases and J by 10 bases, with 13 bases between them. Germline loops: CDR1 GTSNPN, CDR2 SVGIG (reference sequence). CDR3 size: 14 residues. The CDR3 sequence is CAWSVPAGASPLHF. As DNA, the CDR3 is TGTGCCTGGAGTGTACCGGCAGGCGCCTCACCCCTCCACTTT.

The chain uses TRBV19 and TRBJ2-1; D assignment may be TRBD1 or TRBD2 (6 bases each). Per germline, CDR1 LNHDA and CDR2 SQIVND (reference sequence). V lost 5 bases and J 7 bases, leaving 24 bases between the germline ends. This CDR3 spans 17 amino acids. CDR3 sequence: CASSRLPGGNVRNEQFF. Written as DNA, the CDR3 is TGTGCCAGTAGTCGCCTCCCCGGGGGCAACGTGAGGAATGAGCAGTTCTTC. The whole variable domain, remainder taken from reference TRBV19 and TRBJ2-1, is DGGITQSPKYLFRKEGQNVTLSCEQNLNHDAMYWYRQDPGQGLRLIYYSQIVNDFQKGDIAEGYSVSREKKESFPLTVTSAQKNPTAFYLCASSRLPGGNVRNEQFFGPGTRLTVL.

The rearrangement uses TRBV7-2 and TRBJ1-1; maybe TRBD1 (5 bases). The CDR3 has 14 amino acids. Per the germline V gene, CDR1 is SGHTA and CDR2 is FQGNSA. V lost 6 bases and J lost 3, with 14 bases in between. The CDR3 DNA reads as TGTGCCAGCAGGCCCAGGGCGGTCTACACTGAAGCTTTCTTT. Translation: CASRPRAVYTEAFF.